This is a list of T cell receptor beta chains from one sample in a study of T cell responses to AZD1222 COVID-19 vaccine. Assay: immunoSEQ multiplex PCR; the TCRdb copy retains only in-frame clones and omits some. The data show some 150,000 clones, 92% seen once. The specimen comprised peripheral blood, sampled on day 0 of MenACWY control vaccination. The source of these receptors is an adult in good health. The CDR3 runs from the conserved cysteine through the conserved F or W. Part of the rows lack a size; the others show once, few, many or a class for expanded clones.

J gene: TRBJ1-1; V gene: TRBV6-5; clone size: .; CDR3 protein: CASSSPFSEAFF
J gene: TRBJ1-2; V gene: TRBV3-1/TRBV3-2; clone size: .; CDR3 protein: CASSQGPAINYGYTF
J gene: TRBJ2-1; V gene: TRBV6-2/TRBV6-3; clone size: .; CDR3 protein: CASSPEGSYNEQFF
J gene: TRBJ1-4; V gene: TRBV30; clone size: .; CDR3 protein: CAWSEGARTNEKLFF
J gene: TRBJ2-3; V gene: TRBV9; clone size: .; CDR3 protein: CASSVVSGGPGGTDTQYF
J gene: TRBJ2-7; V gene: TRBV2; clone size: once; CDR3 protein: CASRTGPNYEQYF
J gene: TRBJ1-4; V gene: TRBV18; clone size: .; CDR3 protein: CASSPPTGTTNEKLFF
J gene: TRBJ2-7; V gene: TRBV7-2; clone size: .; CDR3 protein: CASSPDTYEQYF
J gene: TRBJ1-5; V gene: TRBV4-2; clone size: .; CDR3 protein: CASSQDRAGWTSNQPQHF
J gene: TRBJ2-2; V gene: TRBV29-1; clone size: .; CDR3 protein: CSVEANGANTGELFF
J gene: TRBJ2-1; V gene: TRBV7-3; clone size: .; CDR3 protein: CASSLLGASGRLHEQFF
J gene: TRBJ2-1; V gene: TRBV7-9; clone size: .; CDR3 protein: CASSSSRGYNEQFF
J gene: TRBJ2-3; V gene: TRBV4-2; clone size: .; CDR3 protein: CASSLGLAGAQDTQYF
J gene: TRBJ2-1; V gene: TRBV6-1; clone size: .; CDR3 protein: CASSFVSDEQFF
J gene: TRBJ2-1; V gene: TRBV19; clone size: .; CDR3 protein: CASSITAGRDGEQFF
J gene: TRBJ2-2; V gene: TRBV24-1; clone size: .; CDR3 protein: CATRTSFDTGELFF
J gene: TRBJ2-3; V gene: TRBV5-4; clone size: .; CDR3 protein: CASTYGQVDTQYF
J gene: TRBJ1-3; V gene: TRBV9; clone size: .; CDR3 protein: CASSVEVGIGNTIYF
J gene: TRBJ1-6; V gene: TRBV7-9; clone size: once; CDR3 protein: CASSPWDTADSPLHF
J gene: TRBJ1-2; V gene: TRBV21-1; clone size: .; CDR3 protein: CASSERKPEEGYTF
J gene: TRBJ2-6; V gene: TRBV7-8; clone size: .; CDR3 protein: CASSFGGASSGANVLTF
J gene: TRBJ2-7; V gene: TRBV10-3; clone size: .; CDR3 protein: CAISSSGAGGQINYEQYF
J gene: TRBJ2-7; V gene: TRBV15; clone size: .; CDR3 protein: CATEGGQGGYEQYF
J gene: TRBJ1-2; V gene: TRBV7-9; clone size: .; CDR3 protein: CASSLGVSGGYTF
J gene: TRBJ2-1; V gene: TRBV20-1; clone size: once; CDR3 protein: CSASLDREDEQFF
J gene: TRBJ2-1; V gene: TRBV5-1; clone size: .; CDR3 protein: CASSRGQGGYNEQFF
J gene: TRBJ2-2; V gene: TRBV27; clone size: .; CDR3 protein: CASSLSPRWPGGELFF
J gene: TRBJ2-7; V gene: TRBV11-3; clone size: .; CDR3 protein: CASSPGTGDSYEQYF
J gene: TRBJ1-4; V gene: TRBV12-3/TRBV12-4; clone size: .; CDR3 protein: CASSTGPIGLFF
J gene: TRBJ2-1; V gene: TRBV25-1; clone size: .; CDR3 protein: CASSEPGLPQQFF
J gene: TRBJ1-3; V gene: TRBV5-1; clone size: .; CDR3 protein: CASSLGAFSGNTIYF
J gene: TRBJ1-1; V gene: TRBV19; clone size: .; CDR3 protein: CASSIERGDRAFF
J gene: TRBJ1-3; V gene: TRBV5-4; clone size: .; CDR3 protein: CASSPGLPLSGNTIYF
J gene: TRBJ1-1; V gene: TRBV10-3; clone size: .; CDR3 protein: CAISESRRTGVTEAFF
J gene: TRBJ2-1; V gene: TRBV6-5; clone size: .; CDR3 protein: CASTLLAGVSNEQFF
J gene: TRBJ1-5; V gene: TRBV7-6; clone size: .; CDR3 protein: CASSSLGAGNQPQHF
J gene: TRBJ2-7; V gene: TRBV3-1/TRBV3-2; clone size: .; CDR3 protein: CASSQAGVRIHEQYF
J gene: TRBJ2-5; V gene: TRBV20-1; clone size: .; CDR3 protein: CSGLGKETQYF
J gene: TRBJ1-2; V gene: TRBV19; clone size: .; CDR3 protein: CASSIAGGGDYTF
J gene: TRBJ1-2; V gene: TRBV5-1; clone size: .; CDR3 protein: CASSREPGTGYGYTF
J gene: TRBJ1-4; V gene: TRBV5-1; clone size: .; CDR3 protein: CASSLWQGAEKLFF
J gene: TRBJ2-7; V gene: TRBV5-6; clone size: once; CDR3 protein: CASSLAGTYEQYF
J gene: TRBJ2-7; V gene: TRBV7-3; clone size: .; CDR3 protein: CASSSSDRGKQYF
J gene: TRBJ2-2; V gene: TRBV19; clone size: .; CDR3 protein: CASSMLPPGELFF
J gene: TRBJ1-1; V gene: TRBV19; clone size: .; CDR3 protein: CASSFLGGNAEAFF
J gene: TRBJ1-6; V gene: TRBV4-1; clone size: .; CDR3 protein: CASSQDSQGKNSPLHF
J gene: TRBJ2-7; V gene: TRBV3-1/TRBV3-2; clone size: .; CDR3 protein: CASSQDWDREPYF
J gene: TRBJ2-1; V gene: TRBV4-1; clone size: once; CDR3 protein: CASSRQGDGEGFEQFF
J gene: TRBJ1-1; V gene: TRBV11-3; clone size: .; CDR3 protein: CASSSDRNTEAFF
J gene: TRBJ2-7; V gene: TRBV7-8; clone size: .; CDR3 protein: CASSFESSYEQYF